A selection of T cell receptor delta chains follows, all from one sample in a study of Vδ1+ human thymocytes. TCRdb re-called the multiplex PCR reads using CATT. In the table there are fewer than 90,000 delta-chain clones, about 38% of which are singletons. Sequences were obtained from Vdelta1+ gamma-delta thymocytes from the thymus. These receptors originate from a boy in the first two years of life who had congenital heart surgery. Both conserved end residues are part of each CDR3. D genes are given only for firm matches. Clone size is stated in some rows and not others, as once, few, many or a class when expanded.

TRDV1,TRDJ1,NA,NA,TGTGCTCTTGGGGACGGTCCTACCCCACGCCCCCCTGCCTTTTTGAACACCGATAAACTCATCTTT,CALGDGPTPRPPAFLNTDKLIF
TRDV3,TRDJ1,TRDD3,few,TGTGCCTTTTACTGGGGGATATCCATAGCCGATAAACTCATCTTT,CAFYWGISIADKLIF
TRDV2,TRDJ1,TRDD2,NA,TGTGCCTGTGTCCCAGGCCTTCCTACGCCACGGTGTCTGGGATACTTCGGGTACACCGATAAACTCATCTTT,CACVPGLPTPRCLGYFGYTDKLIF
TRDV1,TRDJ1,TRDD3,NA,TGTGCTCTTGGGGAACTTCCTACCTTCAAACTCTGGGGGATACGTAGTGAAACCGATAAACTCATCTTT,CALGELPTFKLWGIRSETDKLIF
TRDV1,TRDJ1,TRDD3,few,TGTGCTCTTGGGGAACCCCTCGATTCCTACGGGGGATACGTCGATAAACTCATCTTT,CALGEPLDSYGGYVDKLIF
TRDV2,TRDJ3,NA,NA,TGTGCCTGTGCCACCGGGGGCCCCCTGGTTACCTGGGACACCCGACAGATGTTTTTC,CACATGGPLVTWDTRQMFF
TRDV1,TRDJ1,TRDD3,few,TGTGCTCTTGGGGAAGGATACAAGTTACTGGGGGATCCCTACACCGATAAACTCATCTTT,CALGEGYKLLGDPYTDKLIF
TRDV2,TRDJ1,NA,few,TGTGCCTGTGTCAGCGGAAACACCGATAAACTCATCTTT,CACVSGNTDKLIF
TRDV1,TRDJ1,TRDD3,NA,TGTGCTCTTGGGGCCCGGGCGGGTGGATACGGCGATAAACTCATCTTT,CALGARAGGYGDKLIF
TRDV1,TRDJ1,TRDD3,NA,TGTGCTCTTGGGGTTCGAATCTGGGGGATTCTCACCGATAAACTCATCTTT,CALGVRIWGILTDKLIF
TRDV2,TRDJ3,NA,NA,TGTGCCTGTGACCCCACACCACTCCTACCTGACTTAACTCCCTGGGACACCCGACAGATGTTTTTC,CACDPTPLLPDLTPWDTRQMFF
TRDV1,TRDJ1,NA,NA,TGTGCTCTTGGGGACCCTCTGGGTGACCCCGAGCCATATAAACTCATCTTT,CALGDPLGDPEPYKLIF
TRDV1,TRDJ1,TRDD3,few,TGTGCTCTTGGGGAGCGTTTTTCCGTACTGGGGGATATGGTCGATAAACTCATCTTT,CALGERFSVLGDMVDKLIF
TRDV1,TRDJ1,TRDD3,NA,TGTGCTCTTGGGATTTGTCCTCGTACTGGGGGCCCGACGTACACCGATAAACTCATCTTT,CALGICPRTGGPTYTDKLIF